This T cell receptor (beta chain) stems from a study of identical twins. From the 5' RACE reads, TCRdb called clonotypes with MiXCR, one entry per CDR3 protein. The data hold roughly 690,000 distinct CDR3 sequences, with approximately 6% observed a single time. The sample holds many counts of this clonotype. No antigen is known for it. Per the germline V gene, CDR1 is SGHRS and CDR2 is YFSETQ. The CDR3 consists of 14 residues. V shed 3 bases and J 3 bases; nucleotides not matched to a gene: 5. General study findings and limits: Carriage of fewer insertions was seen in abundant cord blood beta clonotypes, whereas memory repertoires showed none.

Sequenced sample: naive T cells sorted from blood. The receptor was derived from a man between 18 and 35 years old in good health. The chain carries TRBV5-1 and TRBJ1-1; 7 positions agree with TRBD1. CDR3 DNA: TGCGCCAGCAGCTACCCTGACAGGGACACTGAAGCTTTCTTT. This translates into CASSYPDRDTEAFF.